This section outlines one T cell receptor beta chain sequence together with its context. Its specificity is unknown. RNA transcripts served as template for amplifying TCR beta CDR3 sequences. HTBI-primed RT-PCR formed the first round, and a multiplex PCR formed the second. TCRdb used MiXCR to reprocess the multiplex PCR reads, holding one entry per CDR3 protein. Among about 620,000 distinct CDR3 sequences listed, 22% were seen once. This sample is part of a study of Graves' ophthalmopathy and Graves' hyperthyroidism. General study results and limits: Ophthalmopathy cases were distinguished from stable hyperthyroidism by a 13-signature model, reaching around 88% sensitivity and around 80% specificity.

Other autoimmune diseases, uncontrolled infections, pregnancy or lactation excluded patients from enrollment. Trimming removed 7 bases at V and 1 base at J, with 10 bases between. The CDR3 runs 13 residues. Germline V gene lookup returns CDR1 MNHNS and CDR2 SASEGT. The chain has TRBV6-1 and TRBJ2-5; no reliable D call. This receptor was taken from a woman under 30 with stable Graves' hyperthyroidism. Some clones in this sample may be carry-over from other donors' samples. Sequences were obtained from peripheral blood. The CDR3 coding sequence is TGTGCCAGCACCCCTCGGTTCCAAGAGACCCAGTACTTC. Translated: CASTPRFQETQYF.